The 7 T cell receptor beta chains presented below share a single source sample, sequenced in a study of T cell repertoires in cytomegalovirus infection (dated by TCRdb to 2018 to 2020). Sample treatment or condition, as interpreted from the label and publication: in vitro stimulation with specific CMV peptide epitopes to enrich CMV-specific T cells. The data were produced on an Illumina HiSeq 1500. The public sequencing data were trimmed at Q25 with fastp and processed into clonotypes with MiXCR by TCRdb, which kept only in-frame beta chains. All rows with the same CDR3 protein become a single entry with the most common DNA and genes. The sample table contains over 95,000 distinct CDR3 sequences; only one count was recorded for over 30% of them. The top ten constitute 41% of the sample. These receptors are not linked to any known antigen. Sequencing was performed on CD8+ T cells from cultured PBMCs, taken from culture after CMV antigen stimulation. These receptors originate from a human donor in good health (CMV status not recorded). Some clones in this sample may be carry-over from other donors' samples.

This clonotype was seen more than once but under ten times. V usage is TRBV7-9 and J usage is TRBJ1-3; 10 bases match TRBD1. This CDR3 region has 18 residues. In germline, CDR1 is SEHNR, CDR2 FQNEAQ (reference sequence). V lost 5 bases to trimming and J lost 6 bases; unmatched junction nucleotides: 16. CDR3 DNA sequence: TGTGCCAGCAGCCTACTAAGGGACAGGGGACTGCCTAAAAACACCATATATTTT. This codes for CASSLLRDRGLPKNTIYF.

Notes on this clonotype: This may arise from a read error, as a much more abundant clone is one base away. The rearrangement uses TRBV11-2 and TRBJ1-2; no clear D gene. The germline V gene has CDR1 SGHAT and CDR2 FQNNGV. The CDR3 sequence is 16 residues long. V was clipped by 0 bases and J by 4 bases, with 15 bases between them. The chain's CDR3 is CASSLDRFSGLYGYTF. In DNA, the CDR3 is TGTGCCAGCAGCTTAGATCGTTTTTCGGGTCTCTATGGCTACACCTTC.

This clonotype has a handful of counts. The chain is built from TRBV27 and TRBJ1-5; no definite D call. Per germline, CDR1 MNHEY and CDR2 SMNVEV (reference sequence). Trimming shortened V by 11 bases and J by 0 bases, and 11 bases separated the two germline ends. This CDR3 has 13 amino acids. CDR3: CAAGDYSNQPQHF. CDR3 coding DNA: TGTGCCGCGGGAGATTATAGCAATCAGCCCCAGCATTTT.

The CDR3 spells CASSLVAGNYEQYF. The CDR3 nucleotides read TGTGCCAGCAGCTTAGTGGCGGGGAACTACGAGCAGTACTTC. The chain joins TRBV7-4 to TRBJ2-7; tentatively, D is TRBD2 (6 bases). This CDR3 has 14 amino acids. Germline V gene sequence: CDR1 SGHVT, CDR2 SQSDAQ. V lost 1 base to trimming and J lost 3 bases, with 10 bases between them.

The genes are TRBV7-6 and TRBJ2-3; D uncertain. CDR3 length: 15 amino acids. V was pared by 1 base and J by 2 bases, with 10 bases between. The V gene's germline CDR1 is SGHVS and CDR2 FNYEAQ. This CDR3 reads CASSLEKDHTDTQYF. The CDR3 region has the DNA TGTGCCAGCAGCTTAGAAAAGGATCACACAGATACGCAGTATTTT.

The chain links TRBV6-5 to TRBJ1-2, with 11 positions matching TRBD1. V lost 2 bases and J lost 7; bases outside the gene matches: 6. The CDR3 length is 15 residues. Germline CDR1 reads MNHEY; CDR2 reads SVGAGI. The chain's CDR3 is CASSYGDRGEGGYTF. The CDR3 nucleotides are TGTGCCAGCAGTTACGGGGACAGGGGGGAAGGTGGCTACACCTTC.

This clonotype was observed a handful of times. The rearrangement links TRBV5-6 to TRBJ1-6, with a weak D call TRBD1 (5 bases). Germline V gene data show CDR1 as SGHDT and CDR2 as YYEEEE. V was cut by 3 bases and J by 8 bases, with 12 bases left in between. The CDR3 is 14 amino acids. CDR3: CASSSGTLYSPLHF. The CDR3 DNA follows: TGTGCCAGCAGCTCCGGGACTCTCTATTCACCCCTCCACTTT. Full variable domain (missing parts from reference TRBV5-6 and TRBJ1-6): DAGVTQSPTHLIKTRGQQVTLRCSPKSGHDTVSWYQQALGQGPQFIFQYYEEEERQRGNFPDRFSGHQFPNYSSELNVNALLLGDSALYLCASSSGTLYSPLHFGNGTRLTVT.